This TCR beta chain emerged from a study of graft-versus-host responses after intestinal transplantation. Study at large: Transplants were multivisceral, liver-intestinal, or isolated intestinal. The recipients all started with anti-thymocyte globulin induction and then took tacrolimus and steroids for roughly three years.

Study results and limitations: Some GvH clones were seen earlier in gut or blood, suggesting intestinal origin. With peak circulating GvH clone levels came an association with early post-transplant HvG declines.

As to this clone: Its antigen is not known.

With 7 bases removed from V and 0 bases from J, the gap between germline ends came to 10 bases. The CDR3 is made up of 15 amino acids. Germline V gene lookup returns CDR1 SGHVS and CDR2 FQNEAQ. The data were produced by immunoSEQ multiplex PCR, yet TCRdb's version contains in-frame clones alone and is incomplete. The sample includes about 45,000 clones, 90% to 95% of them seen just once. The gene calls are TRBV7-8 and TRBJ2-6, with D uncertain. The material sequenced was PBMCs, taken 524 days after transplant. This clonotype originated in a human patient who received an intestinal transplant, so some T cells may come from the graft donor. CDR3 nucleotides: TGTGCCAGCACCCCCTGGGGCTCTGGGGCCAACGTCCTGACTTTC. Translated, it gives CASTPWGSGANVLTF.